This T cell receptor beta chain was profiled in a study of shared clonotypes between healthy human individuals. General study points: Naive CD4 clonotypes were shared across a handful of donors at 5% to 6%. All-four-donor shared clonotypes had higher generation probabilities than non-shared clonotypes did.

TCRdb keeps only in-frame clones here, not all; method: immunoSEQ multiplex PCR. The data contain some 900,000 clones, roughly 72% of them seen just once; the ten biggest clones take up approximately 1.5%. V was trimmed by 4 bases and J by 5 bases, leaving 19 bases between them. The V gene's germline CDR1 is SGHRS and CDR2 YFSETQ. CDR3 length: 15 amino acids. With respect to this clone: Its antigen is undetermined.

The specimen was memory CD4+ T cells sorted from blood. The subset denotes: CD45RA-negative fraction. The receptor was derived from a man aged 18 to 29 in good health. This chain uses TRBV5-1 with TRBJ2-7; perhaps TRBD2 as D (6 bases). DNA for the CDR3: TGCGCCAGCAGCGGCCTTGGGAGGATTGAAAACGAGCAGTACTTC. Translated: CASSGLGRIENEQYF.